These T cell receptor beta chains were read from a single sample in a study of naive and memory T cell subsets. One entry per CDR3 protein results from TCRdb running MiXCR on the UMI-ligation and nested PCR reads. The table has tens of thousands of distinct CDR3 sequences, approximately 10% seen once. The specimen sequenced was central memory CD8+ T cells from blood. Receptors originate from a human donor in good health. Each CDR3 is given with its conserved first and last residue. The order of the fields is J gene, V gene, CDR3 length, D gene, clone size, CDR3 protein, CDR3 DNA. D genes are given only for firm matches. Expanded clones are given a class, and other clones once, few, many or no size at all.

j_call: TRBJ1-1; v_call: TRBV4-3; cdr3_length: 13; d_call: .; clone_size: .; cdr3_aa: CASSHQFRTEAFF; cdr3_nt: TGCGCCAGCAGCCACCAGTTTCGGACTGAAGCTTTCTTT
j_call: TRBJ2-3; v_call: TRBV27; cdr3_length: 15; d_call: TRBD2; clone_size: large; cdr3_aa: CASSLGTSGFYTQYF; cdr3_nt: TGTGCCAGCAGTCTCGGGACTAGCGGATTCTATACGCAGTATTTT
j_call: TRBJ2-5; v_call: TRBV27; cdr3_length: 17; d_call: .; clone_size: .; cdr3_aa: CASSPSGGSLSQETQYF; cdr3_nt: TGTGCCAGCAGTCCCTCCGGAGGATCCCTGTCCCAAGAGACCCAGTACTTC
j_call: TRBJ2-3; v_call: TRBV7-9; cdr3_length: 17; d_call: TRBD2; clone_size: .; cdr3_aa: CASSLLAGASGADTQYF; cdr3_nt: TGTGCCAGCAGCTTACTAGCGGGAGCCTCGGGCGCAGATACGCAGTATTTT
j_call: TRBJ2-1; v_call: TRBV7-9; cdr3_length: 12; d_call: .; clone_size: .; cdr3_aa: CASSLTGYEQFF; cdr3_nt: TGTGCCAGCAGCTTAACGGGCTATGAGCAGTTCTTC
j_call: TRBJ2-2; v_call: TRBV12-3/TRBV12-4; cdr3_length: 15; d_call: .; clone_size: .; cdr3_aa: CASSLGQAGTGELFF; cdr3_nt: TGTGCCAGCAGTTTAGGCCAAGCCGGGACCGGGGAGCTGTTTTTT
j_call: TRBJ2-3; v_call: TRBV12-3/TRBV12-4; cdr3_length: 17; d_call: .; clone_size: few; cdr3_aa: CASSLGASEWSTDTQYF; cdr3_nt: TGTGCCAGCAGTTTAGGGGCTAGCGAGTGGAGCACAGATACGCAGTATTTT
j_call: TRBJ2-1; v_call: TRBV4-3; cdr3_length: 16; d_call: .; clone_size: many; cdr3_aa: CASSPGWDNSYNEQFF; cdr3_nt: TGCGCCAGCAGCCCGGGGTGGGACAACTCCTACAATGAGCAGTTCTTC
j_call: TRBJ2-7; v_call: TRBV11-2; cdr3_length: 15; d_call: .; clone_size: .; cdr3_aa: CASSPDPRDVGEQYF; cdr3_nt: TGTGCCAGCAGCCCGGACCCCCGGGACGTCGGCGAGCAGTACTTC
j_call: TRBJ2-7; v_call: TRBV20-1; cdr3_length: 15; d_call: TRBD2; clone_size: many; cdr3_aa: CSARDRETSRREQYF; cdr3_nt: TGCAGTGCTAGAGATCGCGAGACTAGCCGTCGAGAGCAGTACTTC
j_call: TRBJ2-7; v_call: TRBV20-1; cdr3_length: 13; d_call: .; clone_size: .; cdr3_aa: CSAKPGSSYEQYF; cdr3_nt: TGCAGTGCCAAACCAGGGTCCTCCTACGAGCAGTACTTC
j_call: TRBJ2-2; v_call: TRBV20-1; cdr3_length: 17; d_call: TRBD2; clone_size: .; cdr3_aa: CSASELAGGLNTGELFF; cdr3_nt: TGCAGTGCTTCCGAACTAGCGGGAGGGTTGAACACCGGGGAGCTGTTTTTT
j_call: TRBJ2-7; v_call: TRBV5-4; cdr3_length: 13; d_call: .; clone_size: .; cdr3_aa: CASSRDFAYEQYF; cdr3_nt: TGTGCCAGCAGCCGGGACTTTGCCTACGAGCAGTACTTC
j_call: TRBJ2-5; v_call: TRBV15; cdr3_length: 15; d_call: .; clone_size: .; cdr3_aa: CATSRDFGLQETQYF; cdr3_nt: TGTGCCACCAGCAGAGATTTTGGGCTACAAGAGACCCAGTACTTC
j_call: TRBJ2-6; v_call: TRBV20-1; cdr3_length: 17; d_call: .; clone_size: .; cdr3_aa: CSARGRGGSSGANVLTF; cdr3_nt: TGCAGTGCTAGAGGGAGAGGGGGGTCCTCTGGGGCCAACGTCCTGACTTTC
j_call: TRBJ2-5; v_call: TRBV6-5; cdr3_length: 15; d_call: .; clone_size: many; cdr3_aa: CASSYGQSIQETQYF; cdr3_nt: TGTGCCAGCAGTTATGGGCAGTCCATACAAGAGACCCAGTACTTC
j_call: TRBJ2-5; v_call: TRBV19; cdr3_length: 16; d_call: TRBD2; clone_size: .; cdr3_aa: CASSRGLAGVGETQYF; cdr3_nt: TGTGCCAGTAGTCGCGGACTAGCGGGAGTCGGAGAGACCCAGTACTTC
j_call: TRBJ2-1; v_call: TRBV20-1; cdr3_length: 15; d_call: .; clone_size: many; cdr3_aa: CSAREGFASFNEQFF; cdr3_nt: TGCAGTGCTAGAGAAGGGTTCGCTAGTTTCAATGAGCAGTTCTTC
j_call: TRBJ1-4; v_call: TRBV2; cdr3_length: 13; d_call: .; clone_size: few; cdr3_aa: CASRWTVNEKLFF; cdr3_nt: TGTGCCAGCAGGTGGACAGTTAATGAAAAACTGTTTTTT
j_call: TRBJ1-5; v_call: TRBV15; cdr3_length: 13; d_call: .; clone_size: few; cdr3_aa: CATSGQYNQPQHF; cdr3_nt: TGTGCCACCAGCGGACAGTACAATCAGCCCCAGCATTTT
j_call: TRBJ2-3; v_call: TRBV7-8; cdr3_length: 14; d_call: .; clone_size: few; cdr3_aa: CASSLSGITDTQYF; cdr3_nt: TGTGCCAGCAGCTTATCAGGGATCACAGATACGCAGTATTTT
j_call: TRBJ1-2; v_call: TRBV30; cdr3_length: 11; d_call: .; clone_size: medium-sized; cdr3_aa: CAWWDARGYTF; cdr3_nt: TGTGCCTGGTGGGATGCTCGGGGCTACACCTTC
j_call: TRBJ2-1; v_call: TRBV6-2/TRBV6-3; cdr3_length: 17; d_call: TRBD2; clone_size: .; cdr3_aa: CASSYTGTSGGKTEQFF; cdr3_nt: TGTGCCAGCAGTTACACAGGGACTAGCGGAGGGAAGACGGAGCAGTTCTTC
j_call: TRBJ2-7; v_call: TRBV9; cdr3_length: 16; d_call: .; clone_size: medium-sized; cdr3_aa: CASSVGSAVALDEQYF; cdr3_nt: TGTGCCAGCAGCGTTGGTTCCGCGGTTGCCTTAGACGAGCAGTACTTC